This TCR beta chain originates from a study of T cell responses to AZD1222 COVID-19 vaccine (dated by TCRdb to about 2021). Describing the broader study: AZD1222 recipients given second doses at about 4 weeks or at about 12 weeks were pooled, since spike-specific TCR depth and breadth were not found to differ between the two schedules. A total of 230 to 250 trial participants underwent TCR sequencing, of whom some 200 had received two doses of AZD1222 and about 25 had received two doses of the MenACWY control vaccine. Enrollment into the trials was organized by age into subgroups of 18-55, 56-69 and 70-plus years, and those subgroups contained roughly 150, 30 and 60 TCR-sequenced participants, respectively.

Results the study describes overall, beyond this receptor: After two AZD1222 doses, spike-specific TCR breadth and depth were significantly higher than at day 0 and than in MenACWY recipients. CD4 TCRs associated with the vaccine covered the entire spike protein, and the dominant responses were in regions 160-218 and 743-854. Participants were mostly white British, with more females than males. The authors suggested clonal diversity may have been underestimated. Reportedly, close to half of the unique spike-specific TCRs recognized epitopes lying outside the regions that are mutated in the B.1.351 and B.1.1.7 variants. Conclusions about previously exposed vaccinees are limited, since just five to seven AZD1222 recipients were seropositive for SARS-CoV-2 at baseline. In the small 56-69-year group, the increase in depth fell short of significance, most likely because of low power. Because no day 14 peak-response samples were available, repertoires were characterized only after the peak T cell response.

This clone was seen a few times. The clone's antigen remains unknown. The sample holds no much larger clone one base away, and base qualities are not on file. The time point label here, explained by the study, means: baseline before first vaccination. Samples from vaccinated people were obtained from the UK trials COV001 and COV002, which included a single-blind randomized controlled phase 2/3 trial of AZD1222 (ChAdOx1 nCoV-19) in healthy adults. Trial participant PBMC samples were collected at day 0 and day 28 after the second dose for TCRbeta chain sequencing. The CDR3 regions of human TCRbeta chains were analyzed by immunosequencing. Turning to the authors' computational methods: Repertoire TCRs were matched against a reference library of SARS-CoV-2-specific TCRs generated with the MIRA antigen-specificity platform. Breadth was defined as the fraction of unique TCRs that were SARS-CoV-2-associated, and depth was defined as the fraction of total T cells that were SARS-CoV-2-associated. Using the MIRA data, each spike-specific TCR was assigned both to the spike region to which the TCR was reactive and to a CD4 or CD8 class. Log10-transformed breadth and depth values were compared by one-way ANOVA with Sidak's multiple comparisons tests. The immuneACCESS repertoire file appears here via TCRdb, limited to in-frame rearrangements. These files lack a portion of the clones; in checked studies, under half of the deficit traces to unresolved V genes, and the cause of the others is not known. V and J calls and clone size are those listed in that table; D and trimming were worked out from the DNA. The sample profile shows some 100,000 clones; 91% of them were found once. The ten largest clones add up to approximately 7.9% of the sample.

The source of this sequence is an adult in good health. Specimen: peripheral blood, collected on day 0 of AZD1222 vaccination.

Read as DNA, the sequence is TGTGCCTGGAGTGTGGGGGGGCGGCAGCCCCAGCATTTT. It encodes CAWSVGGRQPQHF. The rearranged segments are TRBV30 and TRBJ1-5; TRBD1 is possibly the D segment (6 matching bases). Based on the germline V gene (reference sequence), the CDR1 and CDR2 sequences are GTSNPN and SVGIG. At the junction V is shortened by 0 bases and J by 7 bases, with 10 bases in between. The CDR3 runs 13 residues from the cysteine to the phenylalanine. Just the 39-base CDR3 DNA is kept, in frame starting at base 1.